This T cell receptor beta chain was profiled in a study of T cell responses to AZD1222 COVID-19 vaccine. Sequenced by immunoSEQ multiplex PCR; TCRdb stores in-frame clones only, minus some. The sample consists of some 89,000 clones, 85% to 90% of them appearing once. V was clipped by 7 bases and J by 1 base, with 10 bases between them. The length of the CDR3 is 13 residues. Germline V gives CDR1 ENHRY, CDR2 SYGVKD. This clonotype was obtained from an adult in good health. This material consisted of peripheral blood, taken on day 0 of MenACWY control vaccination. J is TRBJ1-1 and V is TRBV10-3; D not resolved. The CDR3 is CAITGMSNTEAFF. CDR3 bases: TGTGCCATCACGGGCATGTCGAACACTGAAGCTTTCTTT.